This T cell receptor beta chain was recovered during a study of T cell responses to AZD1222 COVID-19 vaccine. About the research overall: Second doses that came at about 4 or about 12 weeks were put together. Study-level points and caveats: Repertoires were obtained only post-peak T cell response. Breadth and depth of Spike-specific TCRs rose after two AZD1222 doses. The donor group comprised mostly white British people and more females; the analysis possibly underestimated clonal diversity.

A note on this clone: What it binds is unknown.

The CDR3 is 13 residues long. Germline CDR1 and CDR2: SGHNT and YENEEA. The ends were cut back, 4 bases at V and 8 bases at J, with 11 bases in the middle. Only in-frame clones appear in the TCRdb table, and some are missing; sequencing was by immunoSEQ multiplex PCR. The sample lists tens of thousands of clones, over 85% seen once, with 3.5% to 5% in the top ten. This receptor was identified in an adult in good health. V is TRBV11-3 and J is TRBJ2-2; no firm D call. Sequences were derived from peripheral blood, sampled on day 0 of AZD1222 vaccination. CDR3 in amino acids: CASSWTYAGELFF. The CDR3 DNA follows: TGTGCCAGCAGCTGGACCTACGCGGGGGAGCTGTTTTTT.